The clone carrying this T cell receptor beta chain was found once. V dropped 4 bases and J dropped 2 bases, with 18 bases sitting between them. Per the germline V gene, CDR1 is SEHNR and CDR2 is FQNEAQ (reference sequence). This CDR3 has 17 amino acids. Method: immunoSEQ multiplex PCR; TCRdb's copy keeps in-frame clones and lacks some. The table records roughly 35,000 clones, 65% to 80% of them present only once. The data are from a study of OX40 agonist ivuxolimab in advanced cancers. Study in general: Every 2 weeks, patients got intravenous ivuxolimab at one of six dose levels (0.01-10 mg/kg). Patients receiving dose escalation had hepatocellular carcinoma, melanoma, renal cell or head and neck cancer. Three patients got partial responses; one had hepatocellular carcinoma and two had cutaneous melanoma.

Exclusion applied to patients with autoimmune disease history or systemic immunosuppression. The sequencing used CD4+ or CD8+ T cells sorted from blood, collected in a trial of the OX40 agonist ivuxolimab. This TCR came from an adult with an advanced solid tumor such as melanoma, head and neck, liver or kidney cancer. V and J are TRBV7-9 and TRBJ1-3, with a weak D call TRBD1 (6 bases). The CDR3 protein is CASSSREDRSPGNTIYF. The CDR3 bases are TGTGCCAGCAGCTCTAGGGAGGACAGAAGTCCTGGAAACACCATATATTTT.